This TCR beta chain was captured by sequencing in a study of cytomegalovirus exposure and HLA in healthy donors. Study-level background: An earlier analysis identified fewer than 130 million unique TCR beta sequences in about 200 million T cells. Study results and limitations: A later analysis found that most CMV-associated TCR beta chains appeared HLA-restricted. Using the classifier, cytomegalovirus status was reportedly diagnosed with high specificity and sensitivity.

Germline lookup yields CDR1 KGHSH and CDR2 LQKENI. Between the trimmed V and J ends, which lost 4 bases and 7 bases, there was a span of 10 bases. The CDR3 sequence is 12 residues long. A remark on this clone: The antigen remains undetermined.

Researchers ran the PCR with 60 Vbeta and 13 Jbeta primers. Method: immunoSEQ multiplex PCR; TCRdb's copy keeps in-frame clones and lacks some. The sample consists of approximately 160,000 clones, about 64% of them appearing once. The chain employs TRBV18 and TRBJ1-2; no clear D gene. The receptor was derived from a man between 50 and 59 years old in good health and CMV-seronegative. The specimen sequenced was PBMCs. The CDR3 is CASSREALGYTF. CDR3 DNA sequence: TGTGCCAGCTCACGTGAAGCACTTGGCTACACCTTC. The whole variable domain, filled in from reference TRBV18 and TRBJ1-2, reads NAGVMQNPRHLVRRRGQEARLRCSPMKGHSHVYWYRQLPEEGLKFMVYLQKENIIDESGMPKERFSAEFPKEGPSILRIQQVVRGDSAAYFCASSREALGYTFGSGTRLTVV.